This T cell receptor (beta chain) was retrieved from a study of blood T cell repertoires in COVID-19. Study context: The samples span acute and convalescent COVID-19 from the United States, Italy and Spain. PBMCs, B-cell-depleted T cells, or T cells were the source of the cDNA or gDNA that made up the material.

Trimming stripped 3 bases from V and 3 bases from J, with 11 bases between. Germline CDR1 and CDR2: MNHEY and SMNVEV (reference sequence). The CDR3 sequence is 14 residues long. The authors' processing: Estimation of nucleated cell counts was performed using reference gene primer amplification. Sequenced by immunoSEQ multiplex PCR; TCRdb stores in-frame clones only, minus some. V, J and clone size were drawn from that table, and D and trimming were deduced from the DNA. The sample consists of approximately 200,000 clones, roughly 80% of them appearing once. The chain carries TRBV27 and TRBJ1-2, with D possibly being TRBD1 (5 bases). The receptor comes from a woman in her fifties or sixties with acute or convalescent COVID-19. Sequencing used peripheral blood. The CDR3 DNA reads TGTGCCAGCAGTTTCTTGGTAGGGGACTATGGCTACACCTTC. Translating it yields CASSFLVGDYGYTF.